Listed here are 18 T cell receptor beta chains from one sample, sequenced in a study of T cell responses to AZD1222 COVID-19 vaccine (dated by TCRdb to about 2021). What this sample's time point label stands for: about 28 days (+/-7) after the second vaccine dose. The protocol used for the library was the immunoSEQ multiplex PCR assay. TCRdb provides this immuneACCESS table in a form limited to in-frame rearrangements. Some clones are lacking; in checked studies, under half of them reflect an unresolved V gene, and why the rest are absent is not known. Within this sample are approximately 69,000 clones, with around four fifths of them counted one time only. The biggest ten clones account for about 23% of the sample. This sample comprised peripheral blood, obtained 28 days after the second AZD1222 dose. These TCRs come from an adult who received the AZD1222 COVID-19 vaccine.

This clone was detected a few times. The rearrangement links TRBV5-5 to TRBJ2-5; 9 positions agree with TRBD1. The V and J ends lost 4 bases and 0 bases, in that order; junction bases with no gene match: 4. The germline V gene encodes CDR1 SGHKS and CDR2 YYEKEE (reference sequence). The CDR3 contains 15 residues. For the CDR3, the DNA is TGTGCCAGCAGCGTGGACAGGGGTTACCAAGAGACCCAGTACTTC. Amino acid sequence: CASSVDRGYQETQYF.

This clone has only a few counts. The rearrangement links TRBV7-3 to TRBJ2-2, with 8 bases lining up with TRBD1. This CDR3 is 16 amino acids long. Unmatched junction bases numbered 7, after V lost 5 bases and J lost 2 bases. Germline CDR1 SGHTA, CDR2 FQGTGA. CDR3 residues: CASSLSGGSNTGELFF. The CDR3 nucleotides read TGTGCCAGCAGCCTATCAGGGGGCTCTAACACCGGGGAGCTGTTTTTT.

V is TRBV2 and J is TRBJ2-2; D gene ambiguous. Germline V gives CDR1 SNHLY, CDR2 FYNNEI. The CDR3 contains 13 residues. The germline V and J ends were trimmed by 2 bases and 1 base, with 2 bases remaining between them. CDR3: CASSEQNTGELFF. CDR3 DNA: TGTGCCAGCAGTGAACAGAACACCGGGGAGCTGTTTTTT.

The chain carries TRBV14 and TRBJ1-2; D is undetermined. CDR3 length: 14 amino acids. Looked up from germline, CDR1 is SGHDN and CDR2 is FVKESK. Trimming pared 0 bases from V and 7 bases from J, leaving 12 bases between. CDR3 sequence: CASSQDYSRSGYTF. CDR3 sequence (DNA): TGTGCCAGCAGCCAAGATTACAGCAGGAGTGGCTACACCTTC.

This chain connects TRBV19 to TRBJ2-1; TRBD2 matches 8 bases. CDR3 length equals 16 residues. V was pared by 1 base and J by 4 bases, with 6 bases of the junction left unmatched. Germline-derived CDR1 and CDR2 are LNHDA and SQIVND (reference sequence). CDR3 region: CASSIGVAGIYNEQFF. For the CDR3, the DNA is TGTGCCAGTAGTATAGGGGTAGCGGGGATATACAATGAGCAGTTCTTC.

This clone was detected only once. In nucleotides, the CDR3 is TGCAGCGTTGAGTCGGGCGTCCTCCCCGGCGAGCAGTACTTC. It yields the protein CSVESGVLPGEQYF. J is TRBJ2-7 and V is TRBV29-1; D gene ambiguous. Germline V gene data show CDR1 as SQVTM and CDR2 as ANQGSEA. CDR3 length: 14 residues. Deletions cut 3 bases from V and 6 bases from J, with 18 bases between.

The chain recombines TRBV19 with TRBJ1-4; TRBD1 matches 7 bases. This CDR3 is 16 amino acids long. CDR1 is LNHDA, CDR2 SQIVND, per germline (reference sequence). V dropped 5 bases and J dropped 3; count of bases not matched to a gene: 9. The CDR3 reads CASSGSGQPPNEKLFF. The DNA of the CDR3 is TGTGCCAGTAGTGGGTCGGGACAGCCTCCTAATGAAAAACTGTTTTTT. The full variable domain, its missing parts supplied by reference TRBV19 and TRBJ1-4, is DGGITQSPKYLFRKEGQNVTLSCEQNLNHDAMYWYRQDPGQGLRLIYYSQIVNDFQKGDIAEGYSVSREKKESFPLTVTSAQKNPTAFYLCASSGSGQPPNEKLFFGSGTQLSVL.

The V gene is TRBV5-1, the J gene TRBJ1-5; D gene ambiguous. The germline V gene has CDR1 SGHRS and CDR2 YFSETQ. The V end was cut by 5 bases, the J end by 0 bases, with 12 bases between. The CDR3 is made up of 15 amino acids. The CDR3 coding sequence is TGCGCCAGCAGAGTTGACGGTTCTAGCAATCAGCCCCAGCATTTT. Its protein is CASRVDGSSNQPQHF.

The chain recombines TRBV6-1 with TRBJ2-5, with a weak D call TRBD1 (6 bases). The germline gives CDR1 MNHNS, CDR2 SASEGT. Trimming cost V 3 bases and J 1 base, with 12 bases left between them. CDR3 length equals 15 residues. The CDR3 bases are TGTGCCAGCAGTGAGAGGACAGTATTCCAAGAGACCCAGTACTTC. Its protein product is CASSERTVFQETQYF.

The genes are TRBV6-1 and TRBJ1-3; D call uncertain. Germline assignment: CDR1 MNHNS and CDR2 SASEGT. The V end lost 8 bases, the J end lost 0 bases, and 14 bases lay between the germline ends. The CDR3 length is 15 residues. CDR3 DNA: TGTGCCAGCGGATACGACGGGGTCTCTGGAAACACCATATATTTT. Translating gives CASGYDGVSGNTIYF.

Details on this clone: Germline is not matched at one junction end, which may reflect a read error. The chain links TRBV29-1 to TRBJ2-2; D unresolved. The CDR3 length is 12 residues. Per the germline V gene, CDR1 is SQVTM and CDR2 is ANQGSEA. In DNA, the CDR3 is TGCAGCGTCGAAGGGAATTCCGGGGAGCTGTTTTTT. It specifies CSVEGNSGELFF.

V usage is TRBV2 and J usage is TRBJ2-3; possibly TRBD2 for D (6 bases). This CDR3 has 14 residues. Germline V gene data show CDR1 as SNHLY and CDR2 as FYNNEI. Trimming stripped 3 bases from V and 4 bases from J, with 11 bases between. The CDR3 sequence: CASSEALAADTQYF. The CDR3 DNA follows: TGTGCCAGCAGTGAGGCGTTAGCGGCAGATACGCAGTATTTT.

The chain has TRBV29-1 and TRBJ2-2; D might be TRBD1 or TRBD2, each matching 6 bases. The CDR3 length is 13 residues. CDR1 is SQVTM and CDR2 is ANQGSEA in the germline V gene. The V gene lost 4 bases and the J gene lost 6 bases, with 12 bases spanning the gap. The CDR3 DNA sequence: TGCAGCGTTGGCAGGGGAGGAGCCGGGGAGCTGTTTTTT. As protein: CSVGRGGAGELFF.

The chain carries TRBV20-1 and TRBJ2-1, with D unclear. Trimming left V 3 bases short and J 2 bases short, with 5 bases between. CDR1 DFQATT and CDR2 SNEGSKA come from the germline V gene (reference sequence). The CDR3 is 12 residues long. This CDR3 reads CSASTAYNEQFF. CDR3 nucleotide sequence: TGCAGTGCTAGTACCGCCTACAATGAGCAGTTCTTC.

V usage is TRBV5-5 and J usage is TRBJ2-3; either TRBD1 or TRBD2 may fit D (5 bases each). Germline V gene data show CDR1 as SGHKS and CDR2 as YYEKEE (reference sequence). Trimming pared 7 bases from V and 0 bases from J, leaving 18 bases between. This CDR3 is built from 16 residues. The CDR3 bases are TGTGCCAGCCAAAGGACACCGGGACGGAGCACAGATACGCAGTATTTT. Its translation: CASQRTPGRSTDTQYF.

The chain couples TRBV7-9 to TRBJ1-2; unclear D gene. V shed 3 bases and J shed 3 bases, with 5 bases lying between them. The CDR3 runs 12 residues. Germline V gene sequence: CDR1 SEHNR, CDR2 FQNEAQ (reference sequence). For the CDR3, the DNA is TGTGCCAGCAGCTTGATGTACTATGGCTACACCTTC. Residues: CASSLMYYGYTF.

This rearrangement joins TRBV5-5 to TRBJ1-1, with a tentative D call TRBD1 (6 bases). The ends were cut back, 5 bases at V and 0 bases at J, with 17 bases in the middle. Looked up from germline, CDR1 is SGHKS and CDR2 is YYEKEE (reference sequence). The CDR3 is 16 residues long. CDR3 loop: CASRSTGSTMNTEAFF. As DNA, the CDR3 is TGTGCCAGCAGGTCGACAGGCTCGACCATGAACACTGAAGCTTTCTTT.

This clone was seen a single time. The gene calls are TRBV12-3 or TRBV12-4 and TRBJ1-2; D not certain. The CDR3 runs to 13 residues. V gave up 6 bases and J gave up 3 bases, with 11 bases separating them. In DNA form, the CDR3 reads TGTGCCAGCAGCCAGACTGGTGACTATGGCTACACCTTC. It translates to CASSQTGDYGYTF.